These 9 T cell receptor beta chains were sequenced from one sample in a study of Ad26.COV2.S vaccination and SARS-CoV-2 variants. Treatment of the sample: roughly 18 received Ad26.COV2.S at low or high dose, single or two shots; several received placebo; per-sample allocation not given. Specimen acquisition occurred on day 63 following the initial vaccine or placebo injection. Generated by immunoSEQ multiplex PCR, the TCRdb table keeps only in-frame clones and is missing some. This sample has about 400,000 clones, with 70% to 90% found just once. The starting material was peripheral blood, obtained in a trial of Ad26.COV2.S vaccine versus placebo. These receptors originate from a person aged 18-60 years who received the Ad26.COV2.S COVID-19 vaccine or a placebo.

This chain joins TRBV5-4 and TRBJ1-2, with D maybe TRBD1 (6 bases). CDR1 SGHNT and CDR2 YYREEE come from the germline V gene (reference sequence). This CDR3 comprises 16 residues. The V gene lost 4 bases and the J gene lost 3 bases, with 19 bases spanning the gap. CDR3 sequence (DNA): TGTGCCAGCAGCCCGGGAGGGGGTAGGGGGGACTATGGCTACACCTTC. As protein: CASSPGGGRGDYGYTF.

The V call is TRBV27, the J call TRBJ2-1, with 7 bases matching TRBD1. Germline lookup yields CDR1 MNHEY and CDR2 SMNVEV (reference sequence). This CDR3 has 18 amino acids. V was pared by 2 bases and J by 5 bases, with 15 bases of the junction left unmatched. The CDR3 region is CASSLKAEFNRGDNEQFF. The CDR3, as DNA: TGTGCCAGCAGTTTAAAGGCGGAATTTAACAGGGGAGACAATGAGCAGTTCTTC.

This clone was seen only once. The CDR3 region is CASSQIQGSEEKLFF. For the CDR3, the DNA is TGCGCCAGCAGCCAAATACAGGGAAGTGAGGAAAAACTGTTTTTT. This rearrangement joins TRBV4-1 to TRBJ1-4, with D possibly matching TRBD1 (6 bases). Germline V gene lookup returns CDR1 MGHRA and CDR2 YSYEKL. V was cut by 2 bases and J by 8 bases, with 15 bases left in between. CDR3 length: 15 residues.

V is TRBV6-5 and J is TRBJ1-5; the D gene is possibly TRBD1 (5 bases). This CDR3 region has 15 residues. V gave up 4 bases and J gave up 1 base, with 11 bases separating them. CDR1 and CDR2 from the germline V gene are MNHEY and SVGAGI. This CDR3 reads CASSLTEGSNQPQHF. The CDR3 DNA reads as TGTGCCAGCAGTTTGACGGAGGGGAGCAATCAGCCCCAGCATTTT.

The J gene is TRBJ2-2, the V gene TRBV6-1, with D possibly matching TRBD1 (6 bases). V lost 1 base, J lost 3 bases, and 15 bases lay in between. The germline V gene has CDR1 MNHNS and CDR2 SASEGT. This CDR3 is 17 amino acids long. CDR3 loop: CASSEDGNRADTGELFF. The DNA for the CDR3 is TGTGCCAGCAGTGAAGATGGGAACAGGGCGGACACCGGGGAGCTGTTTTTT.

The J gene is TRBJ1-5, the V gene TRBV7-8, with D unclear. Germline V gene data show CDR1 as SGHVS and CDR2 as FQNEAQ. This CDR3 contains 12 residues. V was pared by 0 bases and J by 7 bases, with 4 bases between. CDR3 sequence reads: CASSLAGQPQHF. CDR3 nucleotides: TGTGCCAGCAGCTTAGCTGGACAGCCCCAGCATTTT.

This chain links TRBV6-1 with TRBJ1-1; D unclear. Germline CDR1 is MNHNS and CDR2 is SASEGT. The CDR3 covers 15 residues. Trimming shortened V by 3 bases and J by 2 bases, and 13 bases separated the two germline ends. In DNA, the CDR3 is TGTGCCAGCAGTGAGTCTAACGTCGTTAACACTGAAGCTTTCTTT. It codes for CASSESNVVNTEAFF.

The chain carries TRBV2 and TRBJ2-7; 9 bases match TRBD2. Per germline, CDR1 SNHLY and CDR2 FYNNEI. With V trimmed by 8 bases and J by 4 bases, 3 bases remained unmatched. The CDR3 length is 12 residues. For the CDR3, the DNA is TGTGCCAGCCGACTAGCGGTTTACGAGCAGTACTTC. Encoded protein: CASRLAVYEQYF. The full variable domain, completed using reference TRBV2 and TRBJ2-7, is EPEVTQTPSHQVTQMGQEVILRCVPISNHLYFYWYRQILGQKVEFLVSFYNNEISEKSEIFDDQFSVERPDGSNFTLKIRSTKLEDSAMYFCASRLAVYEQYFGPGTRLTVT.

This clone is a singleton in its sample. The chain uses TRBV12-5 and TRBJ1-2, with D unclear. Germline loops: CDR1 LGHNT, CDR2 FRNRAP. CDR3 length: 17 residues. V was trimmed by 0 bases and J by 0 bases, leaving 14 bases between them. The CDR3 DNA reads TGTGCTAGTGGTTTGGTTTTGGGCGGATGGGCTAACTATGGCTACACCTTC. This codes for CASGLVLGGWANYGYTF.